This TCR beta chain came from a study of liver allograft versus peripheral blood T cells. Turning to the study itself: Recipients' peripheral blood served as the comparator for T cell receptor repertoires in transplanted livers.

Each CDR3 protein is one row after TCRdb ran MiXCR on the reads. The sample has some 10,000 distinct CDR3 sequences, roughly 23% seen once. Study observations and caveats: A difference was reportedly observed between T cell receptor repertoires inside liver allografts and those in peripheral blood.

The CDR3 covers 20 residues. Trimming removed 1 base from V and 0 bases from J, with 22 bases in between. Germline loops: CDR1 DFQATT, CDR2 SNEGSKA (reference sequence). Of note for this clonotype: The antigen is unknown.

The sequence derives from a human patient who had a liver transplant. Certain T cells may be donor cells from the graft. The chain carries TRBV20-1 and TRBJ1-6; D unclear. The CDR3 DNA reads as TGCAGTGCTAGAGGAACGAACGGCCCCGGGGAGAGCTCCTATAATTCACCCCTCCACTTT. It codes for CSARGTNGPGESSYNSPLHF.